This T cell receptor (beta chain) stems from a study of cytomegalovirus exposure and HLA in healthy donors. Primers: 60 Vbeta forward and 13 Jbeta reverse. Profiling relied on immunoSEQ multiplex PCR, and the TCRdb table lists in-frame clones only, not all of them. The sample holds about 130,000 clones, roughly 79% seen once. CDR3 length: 13 residues. The trim removed 4 bases at V and 3 bases at J, leaving 3 bases unmatched. The germline CDR1 and CDR2 sequences are SGHDT and YYEEEE. The receptor was isolated from a male donor in good health and CMV-seronegative. Sequencing was carried out using PBMCs. The rearrangement links TRBV5-6 to TRBJ2-5; TRBD1 matches at 7 bases. In DNA, the CDR3 is TGTGCCAGCAGCAGAACAGGGGAAGAGACCCAGTACTTC. Protein product: CASSRTGEETQYF.